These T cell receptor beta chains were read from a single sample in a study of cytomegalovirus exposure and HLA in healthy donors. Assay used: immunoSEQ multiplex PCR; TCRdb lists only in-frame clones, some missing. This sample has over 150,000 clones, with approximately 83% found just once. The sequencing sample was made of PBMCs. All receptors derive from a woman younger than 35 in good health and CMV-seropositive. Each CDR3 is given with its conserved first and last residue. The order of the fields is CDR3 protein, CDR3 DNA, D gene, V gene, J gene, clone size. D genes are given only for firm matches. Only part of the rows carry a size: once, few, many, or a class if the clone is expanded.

cdr3_aa: CASSLMGLENDEQYF
cdr3_nt: TGCGCCAGCAGCTTGATGGGACTAGAGAACGACGAGCAGTACTTC
d_call: TRBD2
v_call: TRBV5-1
j_call: TRBJ2-7
clone_size: .

cdr3_aa: CSVDVTNTGELFF
cdr3_nt: TGCAGCGTTGACGTAACGAACACCGGGGAGCTGTTTTTT
d_call: .
v_call: TRBV29-1
j_call: TRBJ2-2
clone_size: .

cdr3_aa: CASSLTGEFGEKLFF
cdr3_nt: TGCGCCAGCAGCCTAACAGGGGAGTTTGGTGAAAAACTGTTTTTT
d_call: TRBD1
v_call: TRBV4-1
j_call: TRBJ1-4
clone_size: .

cdr3_aa: CASSVWGQNNEKLFF
cdr3_nt: TGTGCCAGCAGCGTATGGGGACAGAATAATGAAAAACTGTTTTTT
d_call: TRBD1
v_call: TRBV9
j_call: TRBJ1-4
clone_size: .

cdr3_aa: CASSIMDRGLYEQYF
cdr3_nt: TGTGCCAGTAGTATTATGGACAGGGGTCTCTACGAGCAGTACTTC
d_call: TRBD1
v_call: TRBV19
j_call: TRBJ2-7
clone_size: .

cdr3_aa: CASNPLGRGEVDGYTF
cdr3_nt: TGTGCCAGCAACCCCTTGGGGAGGGGCGAAGTAGATGGCTACACCTTC
d_call: .
v_call: TRBV27
j_call: TRBJ1-2
clone_size: .

cdr3_aa: CAISDRGSPPQHF
cdr3_nt: TGTGCCATCTCGGACAGGGGAAGCCCGCCCCAGCATTTT
d_call: TRBD1
v_call: TRBV19
j_call: TRBJ1-5
clone_size: .

cdr3_aa: CATSRERGSYNEQFF
cdr3_nt: TGTGCCACCAGCAGAGAGCGGGGCTCCTACAATGAGCAGTTCTTC
d_call: .
v_call: TRBV15
j_call: TRBJ2-1
clone_size: .

cdr3_aa: CASSERGQGGNQPQHF
cdr3_nt: TGTGCCAGCAGTGAAAGGGGTCAGGGTGGCAATCAGCCCCAGCATTTT
d_call: .
v_call: TRBV6-1
j_call: TRBJ1-5
clone_size: .

cdr3_aa: CASSLSGGWDPQYF
cdr3_nt: TGTGCCAGCAGCTTATCGGGGGGTTGGGACCCTCAGTACTTC
d_call: TRBD2
v_call: TRBV13
j_call: TRBJ2-7
clone_size: few